This T cell receptor beta chain was sequenced in a study of Graves' ophthalmopathy and Graves' hyperthyroidism (dated by TCRdb to 2017 to 2018). The study in broad terms: Peripheral blood was collected at initial diagnosis, prior to any treatment. To tell Graves' ophthalmopathy apart from Graves' hyperthyroidism, and to predict which patients would progress to ophthalmopathy, the study relied on TCR beta repertoire signatures. In total, around 130 blood samples were TCR-sequenced: 40 to 45 ophthalmopathy, around 75 hyperthyroidism and 17 hyperthyroidism-to-ophthalmopathy patients. To explore V-J signatures distinguishing ophthalmopathy from hyperthyroidism, a discovery set of approximately 100 patients (fewer than 45 ophthalmopathy, 57 stable hyperthyroidism) was enrolled. An independent validation cohort was composed of some 18 hyperthyroidism patients and 15 to 17 patients who later progressed from hyperthyroidism to ophthalmopathy. T-cell repertoires of thyroid tissue and blood were compared in about 6 hyperthyroidism patients. Following sampling, methimazole starting at 30 mg daily was administered to hyperthyroidism patients, and high-dose intravenous methylprednisolone was administered to ophthalmopathy patients.

Ophthalmopathy patients had moderately to severely active disease, Clinical Activity Score of at least 3, NOSPECS grade of at least 4, and disease duration under 3 months. Patients were excluded if they had other autoimmune diseases, uncontrolled infections, pregnancy or lactation. Clinical symptoms, serum thyroxine, TRAb, thyroid ultrasound and orbital computed tomography were used for diagnosis. Using Ficoll-Paque density gradient centrifugation, PBMCs were isolated from 8.5 to 10 ml of fresh peripheral blood. Total RNA was extracted using Trizol reagent, and RNA quality was checked on an Agilent 2100 Bioanalyzer. What the study reported, not specific to this receptor: In validation, the model predicted ophthalmopathy progression with about 71% sensitivity and roughly 72% specificity; roughly 12 predicted patients were CT-confirmed with GO in a median of about 6.2 months. Sample size was not predetermined statistically, and investigators were not blinded to group allocation. Among expanded thyroid clonotypes with frequency above 0.001, most also showed up in blood, which suggests that blood repertoires may reflect the thyroid immune response. In cross-validation, the 13-signature model distinguished ophthalmopathy from stable hyperthyroidism with more than 85% sensitivity and about 81% specificity, while in the test set the corresponding values were roughly 80% and 75%.

This clonotype came up many times. No antigen is known for it. Base qualities were left out, and no much larger clone turns up one base away. For repertoire sequencing, the TCR beta CDR3 regions were amplified from RNA transcripts. HTBI primers and the Qiagen OneStep RT-PCR kit were used in a first-round RT-PCR, which was followed by a second-round multiplex PCR, size selection and purification. Libraries were sequenced on an Illumina HiSeq2000 using paired-end 100 bp reads. Processing in the source paper ran as follows. SOAPnuke was used to process the reads, removing any read that contained adapters or uncalled bases, had a mean Phred below 15, or lacked an exact match to the constant primer or identifier. COPE v1.2.5 was used to merge high-quality paired reads. Unique nucleotide sequences were defined as clonotypes and aligned to IMGT TRB V, D and J references using MiTCR v1.1. The analysis was limited to V-J combinations with a frequency above 0.0001, which together covered around 99% of the repertoires. For each V-J combination, a TCR clonal expansion and chaos score was defined as the ratio of F50 clonal expansion to chaos observed in the TCRdist matrix. Welch's t-statistics and random forest were used to narrow the features down to over ten V-J combinations, which were then fed into a naive Bayes classifier. The similarity between thyroid and blood repertoires was quantified using the Morisita-Horn index. The raw public data were reprocessed by TCRdb itself: fastp quality trimming at Q25, MiXCR clonotype calling, in-frame beta chains only. Rows merge per CDR3 protein into single entries with the most common DNA and genes. The V and J calls and clone size are TCRdb's, not the authors'. The sample has 660,000 or so distinct CDR3 sequences on record, roughly two fifths of them singletons. The ten largest make up more than 2.5% of the sample.

Trimming takes 0 bases from V and 5 bases from J, and the germline ends sit 8 bases apart. Taken from cysteine to phenylalanine, the CDR3 has 13 residues. Solely the CDR3 DNA is kept, with 39 bases framed from the first base. CDR1 and CDR2 (MGHRA, YSYEKL) derive from the germline V gene. The clonotype was recovered from an adult man with Graves' ophthalmopathy. Rearrangement joined TRBV4-1 to TRBJ2-7, with the identity of the D gene unclear. The sample taken for sequencing was peripheral blood. The nucleotides read TGCGCCAGCAGCCAAGATAAGGGCGACGAGCAGTACTTC. It translates as CASSQDKGDEQYF.